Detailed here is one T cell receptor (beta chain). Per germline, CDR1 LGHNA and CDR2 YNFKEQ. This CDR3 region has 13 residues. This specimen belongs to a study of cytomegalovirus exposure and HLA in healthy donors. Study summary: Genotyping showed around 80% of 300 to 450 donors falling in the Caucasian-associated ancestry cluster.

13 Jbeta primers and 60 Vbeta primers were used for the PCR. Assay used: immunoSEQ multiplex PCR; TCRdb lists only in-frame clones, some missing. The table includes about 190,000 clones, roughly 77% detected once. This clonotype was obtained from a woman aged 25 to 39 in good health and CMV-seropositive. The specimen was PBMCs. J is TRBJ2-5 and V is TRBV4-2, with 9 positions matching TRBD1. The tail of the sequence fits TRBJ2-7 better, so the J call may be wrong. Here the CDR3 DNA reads TGTGCCAGCAGCCAGGGGACAGGGAACGAGCAGTACTTC. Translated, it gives CASSQGTGNEQYF.